This TCR beta chain was sequenced for a study of shared T cell receptors in the human thymus. The ends lost 1 base at V and 5 bases at J; junction bases unmatched: 11. The CDR3 runs 17 residues. CDR1 and CDR2 from the germline V gene are SGHAT and FQNNGV. Libraries were prepared by immunoSEQ multiplex PCR; TCRdb keeps only in-frame clonotypes and omits some of them. The sample yields about 660,000 clones, around 87% seen once. These data were likewise used in another study, on human thymus T cells.

J is TRBJ2-5 and V is TRBV11-2, with TRBD2 matching over 9 bases. The sample was thymocytes. The clonotype originates from a boy in the first two years of life with a congenital heart defect. The chain's CDR3 is CASSLVRVAGGTETQYF. The DNA of the CDR3 is TGTGCCAGCAGCTTAGTAAGAGTGGCGGGAGGGACGGAGACCCAGTACTTC.